This T cell receptor beta chain is from a study of blood T cell repertoires in COVID-19. The wider study: In each case, the material was cDNA or gDNA derived from T cells, B-cell-depleted T cells, or PBMCs.

The germline gives CDR1 LGHNA, CDR2 YNFKEQ. The CDR3 extends over 15 amino acids. Trimming stripped 4 bases from V and 2 bases from J, with 11 bases between. Measured with immunoSEQ multiplex PCR; TCRdb has only the in-frame clones, and not every one. The table lists 55,000 to 80,000 clones, 74% of them singletons. What was sequenced was peripheral blood. The receptor was derived from a woman over 75 with acute or convalescent COVID-19. The chain combines TRBV4-2 with TRBJ1-4, with D maybe TRBD1 (6 bases). DNA of the CDR3: TGTGCCAGCAGCCGAGGGCAGGGGACTAATGAAAAACTGTTTTTT. Amino acid sequence: CASSRGQGTNEKLFF.